The clone carrying this TCR beta chain was recorded only once. The sample comes from a study of control samples from healthy donors and cancer patients. Assay used: immunoSEQ multiplex PCR; TCRdb lists only in-frame clones, some missing. The data show under 65,000 clones, 70% to 90% seen once. This CDR3 is built from 14 residues. The V gene's germline CDR1 is SEHNR and CDR2 FQNEAQ (reference sequence). With 5 bases clipped from V and 5 bases from J, the junction kept 8 bases outside the gene matches. The source material was PBMCs. The source of this sequence is a woman aged 55-75 years with lung cancer. The chain combines TRBV7-9 with TRBJ1-2, with 7 nucleotides matching TRBD1. CDR3: CASSPDRDAYGYTF. The CDR3 DNA sequence: TGTGCCAGCAGCCCCGACAGGGATGCGTATGGCTACACCTTC.